These 7 T cell receptor beta chains share one sample of origin, sequenced in a study of T cell changes during pregnancy in multiple sclerosis. The method was immunoSEQ multiplex PCR; TCRdb's version includes in-frame clones alone and lacks a portion of them. This table has about 39,000 clones, 93% appearing once. The material sequenced was CD4+ T cells from peripheral blood mononuclear cells, taken in the first trimester of pregnancy. The receptors come from a female donor with multiple sclerosis, enrolled in a pregnancy study.

The V and J genes are TRBV4-3 and TRBJ1-2, with D hard to call. Trimming took off 4 bases at V and 3 bases at J, with 12 bases between the two ends. There are 14 residues in the CDR3. Germline V lookup: CDR1 LGHNA, CDR2 YSLEER. This CDR3 reads CASSPEGPYYGYTF. The CDR3 DNA follows: TGCGCCAGCAGCCCAGAGGGCCCTTACTATGGCTACACCTTC.

The chain couples TRBV2 to TRBJ2-3, with 13 bases that match TRBD2. Germline-derived CDR1 and CDR2 are SNHLY and FYNNEI. The CDR3 contains 14 residues. V lost 4 bases, J lost 5 bases, and 0 bases stayed unmatched. The CDR3 DNA is TGTGCCAGCAGTGGACTAGCGGGAGGAGATACGCAGTATTTT. Translating it yields CASSGLAGGDTQYF.

J is TRBJ2-3 and V is TRBV5-1, with a tentative D call TRBD1 (6 bases). Germline assignment: CDR1 SGHRS and CDR2 YFSETQ. V was pared by 7 bases and J by 0 bases, with 21 bases between. The CDR3 extends over 17 amino acids. The chain's CDR3 is CASYPGLTGQSTDTQYF. As DNA, the CDR3 is TGCGCCAGCTATCCCGGTCTGACAGGACAGAGCACAGATACGCAGTATTTT. Complete variable domain (other parts from reference TRBV5-1 and TRBJ2-3): KAGVTQTPRYLIKTRGQQVTLSCSPISGHRSVSWYQQTPGQGLQFLFEYFSETQRNKGNFPGRFSGRQFSNSRSEMNVSTLELGDSALYLCASYPGLTGQSTDTQYFGPGTRLTVL.

V is TRBV5-1 and J is TRBJ2-7; the D gene is possibly TRBD1 (6 bases). The CDR3 contains 16 residues. The V gene's germline CDR1 is SGHRS and CDR2 YFSETQ. V was clipped by 0 bases and J by 4 bases, with 17 bases between them. CDR3 loop: CASSLARSRGAYEQYF. Written as DNA, the CDR3 is TGCGCCAGCAGCTTGGCAAGGTCCAGGGGTGCATACGAGCAGTACTTC.

V usage is TRBV15 and J usage is TRBJ1-2, with D maybe TRBD1 (5 bases). CDR1 is LNHNV and CDR2 is YYDKDF in the germline V gene (reference sequence). The ends were cut back, 0 bases at V and 6 bases at J, with 26 bases in the middle. The CDR3 is 19 amino acids. CDR3 DNA sequence: TGTGCCACCAGCAGAGACTTAAAGGGGCGAGAGGTGGTTAGAGATGGCTACACCTTC. Amino acids: CATSRDLKGREVVRDGYTF.

This chain links TRBV19 with TRBJ1-5, with 9 nucleotides matching TRBD1. Germline V lookup: CDR1 LNHDA, CDR2 SQIVND (reference sequence). The CDR3 is made up of 15 amino acids. V trimming: 6 bases; J trimming: 3 bases; junction bases outside the gene matches: 6. The CDR3 DNA sequence: TGTGCCAGTAGGAACGGACAGGGGTACAATCAGCCCCAGCATTTT. Its protein is CASRNGQGYNQPQHF.

The rearrangement uses TRBV19 and TRBJ2-3, with TRBD1 matching 11 bases. The junction had 8 bases not matched to a gene; V was cut back by 7 bases and J by 2 bases. This CDR3 has 16 residues. Germline CDR1 reads LNHDA; CDR2 reads SQIVND (reference sequence). CDR3 region: CASTPRDRGNTDTQYF. CDR3 bases: TGTGCCAGTACCCCCCGGGACAGGGGGAACACAGATACGCAGTATTTT. Using reference TRBV19 and TRBJ2-3 for the parts outside the CDR3, the full variable domain is DGGITQSPKYLFRKEGQNVTLSCEQNLNHDAMYWYRQDPGQGLRLIYYSQIVNDFQKGDIAEGYSVSREKKESFPLTVTSAQKNPTAFYLCASTPRDRGNTDTQYFGPGTRLTVL.